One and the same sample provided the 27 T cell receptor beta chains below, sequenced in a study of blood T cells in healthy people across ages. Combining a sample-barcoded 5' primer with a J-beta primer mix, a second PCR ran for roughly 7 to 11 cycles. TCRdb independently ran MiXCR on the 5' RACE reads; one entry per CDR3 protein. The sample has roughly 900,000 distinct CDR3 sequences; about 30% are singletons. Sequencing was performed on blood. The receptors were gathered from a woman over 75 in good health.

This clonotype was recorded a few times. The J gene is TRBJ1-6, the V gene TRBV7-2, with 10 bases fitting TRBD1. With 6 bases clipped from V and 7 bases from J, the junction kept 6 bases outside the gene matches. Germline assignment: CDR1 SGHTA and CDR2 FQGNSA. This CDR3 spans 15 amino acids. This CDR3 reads CASRTPGQGNSPLHF. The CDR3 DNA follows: TGTGCCAGCAGGACTCCGGGACAGGGGAATTCACCCCTCCACTTT.

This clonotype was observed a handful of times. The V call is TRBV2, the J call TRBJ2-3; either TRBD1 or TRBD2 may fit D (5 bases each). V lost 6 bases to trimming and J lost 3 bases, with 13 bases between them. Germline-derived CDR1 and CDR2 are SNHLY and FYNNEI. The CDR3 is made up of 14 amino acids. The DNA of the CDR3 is TGTGCCAGCAGGGGACCCCCCCCAACAGATACGCAGTATTTT. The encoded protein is CASRGPPPTDTQYF.

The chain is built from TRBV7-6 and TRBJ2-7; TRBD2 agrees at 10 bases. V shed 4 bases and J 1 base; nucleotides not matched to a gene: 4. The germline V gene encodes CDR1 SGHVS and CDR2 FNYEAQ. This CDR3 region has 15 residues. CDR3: CASSSAGLASYEQYF. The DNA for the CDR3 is TGTGCCAGCAGCTCCGCGGGACTAGCGTCCTACGAGCAGTACTTC.

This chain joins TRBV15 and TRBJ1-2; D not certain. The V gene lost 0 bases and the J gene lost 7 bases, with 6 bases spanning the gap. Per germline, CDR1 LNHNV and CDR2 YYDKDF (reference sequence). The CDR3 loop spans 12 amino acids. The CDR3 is CATSRDYSGYTF. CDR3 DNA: TGTGCCACCAGCAGAGATTATTCTGGCTACACCTTC.

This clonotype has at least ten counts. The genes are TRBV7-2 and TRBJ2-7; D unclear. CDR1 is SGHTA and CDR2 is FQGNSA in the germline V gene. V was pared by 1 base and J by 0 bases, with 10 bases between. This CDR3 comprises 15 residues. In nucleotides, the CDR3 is TGTGCCAGCAGCTTAGATGGGGTCGGCTCCTACGAGCAGTACTTC. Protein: CASSLDGVGSYEQYF.

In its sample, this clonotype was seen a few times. The CDR3 is CAIRSPSGANNEQFF. The CDR3 DNA sequence: TGTGCCATCAGGAGCCCTAGCGGGGCTAACAATGAGCAGTTCTTC. This chain connects TRBV10-3 to TRBJ2-1; 9 nucleotides agree with TRBD2. J lost 5 bases, V lost 6 bases, and 8 bases had no gene match. The CDR3 is made up of 15 amino acids. Germline CDR1 and CDR2: ENHRY and SYGVKD.

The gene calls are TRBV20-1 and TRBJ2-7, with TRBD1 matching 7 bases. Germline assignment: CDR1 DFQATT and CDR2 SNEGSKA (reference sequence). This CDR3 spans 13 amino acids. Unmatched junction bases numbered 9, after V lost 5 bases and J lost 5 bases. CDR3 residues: CSALDRVGDEQYF. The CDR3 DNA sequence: TGCAGTGCTCTTGACAGGGTAGGAGACGAGCAGTACTTC.

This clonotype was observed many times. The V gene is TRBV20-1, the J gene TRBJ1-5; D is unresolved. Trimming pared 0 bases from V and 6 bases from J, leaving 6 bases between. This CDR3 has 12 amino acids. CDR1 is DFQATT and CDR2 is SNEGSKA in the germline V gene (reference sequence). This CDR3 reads CSARDSGQPQHF. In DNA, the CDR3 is TGCAGTGCTAGAGATTCGGGTCAGCCCCAGCATTTT.

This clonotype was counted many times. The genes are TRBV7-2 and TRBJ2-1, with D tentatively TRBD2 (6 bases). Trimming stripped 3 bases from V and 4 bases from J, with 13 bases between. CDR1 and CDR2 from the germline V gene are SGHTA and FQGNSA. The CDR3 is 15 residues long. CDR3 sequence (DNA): TGTGCCAGCAGCTTGAGGCGGGGCCCTTACAATGAGCAGTTCTTC. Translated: CASSLRRGPYNEQFF.

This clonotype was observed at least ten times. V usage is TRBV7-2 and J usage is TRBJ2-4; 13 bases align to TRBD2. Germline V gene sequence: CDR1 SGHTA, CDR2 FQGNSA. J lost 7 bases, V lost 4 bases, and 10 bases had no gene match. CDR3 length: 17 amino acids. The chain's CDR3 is CASSSNLLAGGPNIQYF. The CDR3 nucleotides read TGTGCCAGCAGCTCCAACCTACTAGCGGGGGGGCCTAACATTCAGTACTTC.

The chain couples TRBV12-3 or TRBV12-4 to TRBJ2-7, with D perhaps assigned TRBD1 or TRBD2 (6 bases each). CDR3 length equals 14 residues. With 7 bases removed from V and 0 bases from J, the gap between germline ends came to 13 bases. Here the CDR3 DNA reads TGTGCCAGCAATAAAGGGGGGAGCTCCTACGAGCAGTACTTC. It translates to CASNKGGSSYEQYF.

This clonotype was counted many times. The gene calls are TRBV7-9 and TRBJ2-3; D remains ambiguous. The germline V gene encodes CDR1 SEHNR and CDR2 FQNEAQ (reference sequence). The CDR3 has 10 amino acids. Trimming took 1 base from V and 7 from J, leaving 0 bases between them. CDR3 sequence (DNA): TGTGCCAGCAGCTTAGATACGCAGTATTTT. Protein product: CASSLDTQYF.

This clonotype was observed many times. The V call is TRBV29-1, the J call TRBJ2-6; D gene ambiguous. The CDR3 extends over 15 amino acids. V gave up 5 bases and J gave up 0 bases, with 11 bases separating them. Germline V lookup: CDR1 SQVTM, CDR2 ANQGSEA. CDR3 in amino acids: CSVIDGTSGANVLTF. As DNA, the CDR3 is TGCAGCGTTATAGACGGCACCTCTGGGGCCAACGTCCTGACTTTC.

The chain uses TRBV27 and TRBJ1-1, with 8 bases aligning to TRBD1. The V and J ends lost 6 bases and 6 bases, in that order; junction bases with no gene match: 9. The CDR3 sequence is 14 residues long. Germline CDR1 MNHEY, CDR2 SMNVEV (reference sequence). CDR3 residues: CASSFGQGGAEAFF. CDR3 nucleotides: TGTGCCAGCAGCTTCGGACAGGGAGGGGCTGAAGCTTTCTTT.

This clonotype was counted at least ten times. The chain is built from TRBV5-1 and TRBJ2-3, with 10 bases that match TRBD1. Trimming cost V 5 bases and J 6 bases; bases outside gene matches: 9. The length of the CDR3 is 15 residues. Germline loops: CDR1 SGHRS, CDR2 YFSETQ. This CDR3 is CASRSETGGFDTQYF. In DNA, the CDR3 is TGCGCCAGCAGATCGGAGACAGGGGGCTTCGATACGCAGTATTTT. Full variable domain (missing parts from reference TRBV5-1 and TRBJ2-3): KAGVTQTPRYLIKTRGQQVTLSCSPISGHRSVSWYQQTPGQGLQFLFEYFSETQRNKGNFPGRFSGRQFSNSRSEMNVSTLELGDSALYLCASRSETGGFDTQYFGPGTRLTVL.

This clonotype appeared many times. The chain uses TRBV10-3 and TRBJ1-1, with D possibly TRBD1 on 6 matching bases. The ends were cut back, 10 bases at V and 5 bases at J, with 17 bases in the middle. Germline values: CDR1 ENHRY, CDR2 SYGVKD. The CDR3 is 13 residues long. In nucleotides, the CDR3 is TGTGCCACCTCAGGGGATCTGAGGACTGAAGCTTTCTTT. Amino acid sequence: CATSGDLRTEAFF.

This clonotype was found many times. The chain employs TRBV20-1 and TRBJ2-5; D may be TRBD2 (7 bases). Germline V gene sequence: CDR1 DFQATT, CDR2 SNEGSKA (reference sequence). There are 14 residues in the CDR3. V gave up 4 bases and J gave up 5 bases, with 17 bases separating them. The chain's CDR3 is CSATRSGGGETQYF. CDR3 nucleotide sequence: TGCAGTGCTACGAGGTCGGGGGGCGGGGAGACCCAGTACTTC.

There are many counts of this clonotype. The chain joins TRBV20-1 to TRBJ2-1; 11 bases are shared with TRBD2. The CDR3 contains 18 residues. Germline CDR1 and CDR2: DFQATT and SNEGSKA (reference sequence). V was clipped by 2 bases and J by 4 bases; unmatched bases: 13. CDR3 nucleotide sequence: TGCAGTGCTAGACTAGCGGGGGGACCGCTCCTGTTATACAATGAGCAGTTCTTC. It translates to CSARLAGGPLLLYNEQFF.

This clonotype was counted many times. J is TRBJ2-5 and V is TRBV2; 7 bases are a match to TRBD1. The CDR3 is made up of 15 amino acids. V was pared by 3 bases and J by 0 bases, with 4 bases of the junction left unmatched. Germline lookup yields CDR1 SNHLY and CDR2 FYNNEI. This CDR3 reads CASSDRGTYQETQYF. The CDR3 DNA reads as TGTGCCAGCAGTGACAGGGGGACCTACCAAGAGACCCAGTACTTC.

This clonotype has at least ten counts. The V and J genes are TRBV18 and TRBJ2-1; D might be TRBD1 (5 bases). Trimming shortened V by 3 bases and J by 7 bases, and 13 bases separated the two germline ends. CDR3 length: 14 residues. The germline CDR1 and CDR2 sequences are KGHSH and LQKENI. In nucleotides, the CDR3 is TGTGCCAGCTCACCTTTCCAGGGTGAGAATGAGCAGTTCTTC. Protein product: CASSPFQGENEQFF.

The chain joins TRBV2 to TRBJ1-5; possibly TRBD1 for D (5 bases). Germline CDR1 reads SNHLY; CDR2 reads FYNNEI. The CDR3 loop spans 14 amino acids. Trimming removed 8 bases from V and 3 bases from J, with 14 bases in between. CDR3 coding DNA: TGTGCCAGCGGAAGGGACGGAAACAATCAGCCCCAGCATTTT. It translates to CASGRDGNNQPQHF.

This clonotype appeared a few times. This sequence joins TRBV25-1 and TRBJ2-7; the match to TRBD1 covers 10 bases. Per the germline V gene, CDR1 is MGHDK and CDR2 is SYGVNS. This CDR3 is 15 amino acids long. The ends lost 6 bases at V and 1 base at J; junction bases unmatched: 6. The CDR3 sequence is CASRTTGGKSYEQYF. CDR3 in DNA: TGTGCCAGCAGAACGACAGGGGGCAAATCCTACGAGCAGTACTTC.

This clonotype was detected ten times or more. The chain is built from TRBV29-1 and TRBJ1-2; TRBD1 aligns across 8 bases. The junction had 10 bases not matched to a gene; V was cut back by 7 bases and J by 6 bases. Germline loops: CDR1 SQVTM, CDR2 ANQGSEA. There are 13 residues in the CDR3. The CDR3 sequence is CSGGDRGRDGYTF. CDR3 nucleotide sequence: TGCAGCGGGGGTGACAGGGGAAGGGATGGCTACACCTTC.

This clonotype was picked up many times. This chain's CDR3 is CASSLGGLSTDTQYF. DNA of the CDR3: TGTGCCAGCAGCTTAGGGGGACTATCCACAGATACGCAGTATTTT. The chain joins TRBV7-2 to TRBJ2-3; TRBD2 matches 7 bases. CDR3 length equals 15 residues. Germline CDR1 reads SGHTA; CDR2 reads FQGNSA. The V gene end was trimmed by 1 base and the J gene end by 2 bases; junction bases not matched to a gene: 3.

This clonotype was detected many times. The CDR3 bases are TGTGCCAGCAGCCTAAGGGGAGGGACAGCTAGCACAGATACGCAGTATTTT. Protein product: CASSLRGGTASTDTQYF. V gene TRBV3-1 combines with J gene TRBJ2-3; possibly TRBD1 or TRBD2 for D (7 bases each). The CDR3 extends over 17 amino acids. V lost 4 bases and J lost 0, with 17 bases in between. The germline gives CDR1 LGHDT, CDR2 YNNKEL (reference sequence).

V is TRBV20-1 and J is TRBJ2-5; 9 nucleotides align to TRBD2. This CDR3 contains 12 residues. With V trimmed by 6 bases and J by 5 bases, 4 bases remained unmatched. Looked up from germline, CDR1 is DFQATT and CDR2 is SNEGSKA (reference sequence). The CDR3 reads CSARGGAETQYF. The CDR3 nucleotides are TGCAGTGCCCGCGGGGGGGCGGAGACCCAGTACTTC.

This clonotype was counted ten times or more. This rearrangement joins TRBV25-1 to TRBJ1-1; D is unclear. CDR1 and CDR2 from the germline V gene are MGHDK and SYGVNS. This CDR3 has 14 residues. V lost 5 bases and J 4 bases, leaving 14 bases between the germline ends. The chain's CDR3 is CASSSQVYSTEAFF. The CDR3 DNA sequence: TGTGCCAGCAGTTCGCAGGTCTACTCCACTGAAGCTTTCTTT.